This TCR beta chain emerged from a study of blood T cell repertoires in COVID-19. The assay was immunoSEQ multiplex PCR, and TCRdb's table has in-frame clones only and misses some. The sample has around 190,000 clones, roughly nine tenths seen once. V shed 1 base and J 5 bases; nucleotides not matched to a gene: 11. CDR3 length: 16 residues. Germline CDR1 and CDR2: LGHNA and YNFKEQ. The receptor's source is a man between 18 and 29 years old who had recovered from COVID-19. Material: peripheral blood. This sequence joins TRBV4-2 and TRBJ2-7, with 7 bases that match TRBD2. CDR3 residues: CASSQGGVREIDEQYF. As DNA, the CDR3 is TGTGCCAGCAGCCAAGGAGGGGTGCGGGAGATCGACGAGCAGTACTTC.